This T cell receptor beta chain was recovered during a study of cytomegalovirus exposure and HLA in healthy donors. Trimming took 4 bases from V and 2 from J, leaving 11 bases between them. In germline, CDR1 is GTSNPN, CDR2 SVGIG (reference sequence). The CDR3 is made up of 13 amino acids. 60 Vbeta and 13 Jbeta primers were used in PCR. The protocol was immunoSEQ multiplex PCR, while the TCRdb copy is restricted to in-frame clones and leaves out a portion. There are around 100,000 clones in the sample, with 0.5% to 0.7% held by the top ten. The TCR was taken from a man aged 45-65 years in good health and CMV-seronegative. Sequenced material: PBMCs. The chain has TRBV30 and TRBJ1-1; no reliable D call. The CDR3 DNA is TGTGCCTGGAATTGGGCAGCAAACACTGAAGCTTTCTTT. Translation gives CAWNWAANTEAFF.